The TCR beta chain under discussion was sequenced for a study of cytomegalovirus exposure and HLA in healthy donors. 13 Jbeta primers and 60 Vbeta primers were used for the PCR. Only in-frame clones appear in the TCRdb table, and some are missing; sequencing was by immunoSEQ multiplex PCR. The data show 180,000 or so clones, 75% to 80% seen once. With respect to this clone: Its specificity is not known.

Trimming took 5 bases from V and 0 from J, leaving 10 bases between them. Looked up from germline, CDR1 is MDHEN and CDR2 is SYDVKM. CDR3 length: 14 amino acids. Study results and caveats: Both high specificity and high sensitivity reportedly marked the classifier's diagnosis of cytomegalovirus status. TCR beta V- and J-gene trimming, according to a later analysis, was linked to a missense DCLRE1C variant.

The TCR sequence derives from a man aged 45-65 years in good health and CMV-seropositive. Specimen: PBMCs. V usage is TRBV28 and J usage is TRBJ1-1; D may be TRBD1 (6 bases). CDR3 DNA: TGTGCCAGCAGTCTGGACAGCCTGAACACTGAAGCTTTCTTT. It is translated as CASSLDSLNTEAFF.